A selection of T cell receptor beta chains follows, all from one sample in a study of identical twins. MiXCR, run by TCRdb on the 5' RACE reads, gives a single entry per CDR3 protein. Of about 530,000 distinct CDR3 sequences in the sample, around 22% are singletons; the top ten hold about 0.48%. These data were also filed under a second study, of yellow fever vaccine responses in identical twins.

Sequencing was done on a sample of CD4+ T cells sorted from blood. These receptors all stem from a young woman in good health. Each CDR3 is given without its conserved first and last residue.

TRBJ2-1 | TRBV6-1 | ASTGPGVGEQF
TRBJ2-6 | TRBV11-2 | ASSLRGPGVYGANVLT
TRBJ2-2 | TRBV6-2/TRBV6-3 | ASSGLPRTGSAGELF
TRBJ1-1 | TRBV6-1 | ASSPAAALNTEAF
TRBJ2-2 | TRBV28 | ASSAGWTGELF
TRBJ2-1 | TRBV27 | ASSPRDGALNEQF
TRBJ2-5 | TRBV2 | ASKPGQLMETQY
TRBJ2-3 | TRBV7-8 | ASSTTGNTDTQY
TRBJ2-2 | TRBV18 | ASSPRAATGELF
TRBJ2-1 | TRBV7-2 | ASSLKSPGQGDDEQF
TRBJ1-5 | TRBV12-3/TRBV12-4 | ASSATGGGQPQH
TRBJ1-2 | TRBV4-1 | ASSQVQGDGYT
TRBJ2-1 | TRBV20-1 | SAQPGQGKVWQF
TRBJ2-4 | TRBV20-1 | SARGTLEAKNIQY
TRBJ2-3 | TRBV29-1 | SAHPPGLTPPPLY
TRBJ2-7 | TRBV20-1 | SARDPLGEQY
TRBJ1-6 | TRBV7-8 | ASSLVGDSPLH
TRBJ2-3 | TRBV6-2/TRBV6-3 | ASSYTSGSPTDTQY
TRBJ1-2 | TRBV12-3/TRBV12-4 | ASSRTDNYGYT
TRBJ2-2 | TRBV28 | ASSLGRGANTGELF
TRBJ2-3 | TRBV7-2 | ASSWGPNTQY
TRBJ2-2 | TRBV7-3 | ASSPTSGANTGELF
TRBJ2-1 | TRBV5-5 | ASRQLAGVSGEQF
TRBJ1-2 | TRBV27 | ASSRQGSSYGYT
TRBJ2-3 | TRBV5-1 | ASSLGPGQGARDTQY
TRBJ2-1 | TRBV12-3/TRBV12-4 | ASSFLSGGWGEQF
TRBJ2-7 | TRBV27 | ASSDPGLADPPAYEQY
TRBJ2-2 | TRBV11-3 | ASRGQTTNTGELF
TRBJ2-3 | TRBV11-1 | ASSLGLAGGQVTDTQY
TRBJ2-1 | TRBV27 | ASNPWPEGNEQF
TRBJ2-7 | TRBV7-3 | ASSAKPELAKYEQY
TRBJ2-5 | TRBV18 | ASSPPATETQY
TRBJ1-3 | TRBV10-3 | ATHAGNTIY